The clone carrying this T cell receptor beta chain was recorded only once. Its antigen is still unknown. These data come from a study of cytomegalovirus exposure and HLA in healthy donors. Study details: The study placed about 86% of its 350 to 450 genotyped donors in the Caucasian-associated ancestry cluster.

Whole-study findings and limits: A few of the chains that were CMV-associated were confirmed in vitro to be specific for CMV antigens. A list of 164 TCR beta chains associated with cytomegalovirus was given. Previous analysis showed most TCR beta V segments were productive about 90% or about 30% of the time.

The study ran its PCR with 60 Vbeta and 13 Jbeta primers. The data were produced by immunoSEQ multiplex PCR, yet TCRdb's version contains in-frame clones alone and is incomplete. The repertoire includes about 160,000 clones, 60% to 80% of them detected once, and under 1.5% sits in the top ten. This CDR3 has 15 residues. V shed 6 bases and J 8 bases; nucleotides not matched to a gene: 10. Germline-derived CDR1 and CDR2 are SGHTA and FQGNSA. The sequenced material came from PBMCs. This TCR came from a man in his sixties in good health and CMV-seronegative. The V and J genes are TRBV7-2 and TRBJ2-4, with TRBD2 matching 10 bases. The DNA for the CDR3 is TGTGCCAGCAGTCCTAGCGGGGGATATGGGGACATTCAGTACTTC. It specifies CASSPSGGYGDIQYF. The full variable domain, rest sourced from reference TRBV7-2 and TRBJ2-4, is GAGVSQSPSNKVTEKGKDVELRCDPISGHTALYWYRQSLGQGLEFLIYFQGNSAPDKSGLPSDRFSAERTGGSVSTLTIQRTQQEDSAVYLCASSPSGGYGDIQYFGAGTRLSVL.